This TCR beta chain was retrieved from a study of OX40 agonist ivuxolimab in advanced cancers. The study's findings and limits: Patients who responded partially at 0.1-3.0 mg/kg showed clonal expansion ranking among the lowest.

V was shortened by 4 bases and J by 5 bases, with 9 bases between the two germline ends. CDR3 length: 11 amino acids. The germline V gene encodes CDR1 DFQATT and CDR2 SNEGSKA (reference sequence). Clones were sequenced by immunoSEQ multiplex PCR, and TCRdb holds only the in-frame ones, with some missing. The sample yields roughly 21,000 clones, approximately 87% seen once. In regard to this clone: Antigen unknown.

The sample in question was CD4+ or CD8+ T cells sorted from blood, obtained in a trial of the OX40 agonist ivuxolimab. The genes are TRBV20-1 and TRBJ2-7; D gene ambiguous. The TCR sequence derives from an adult with an advanced solid tumor such as melanoma, head and neck, liver or kidney cancer. In DNA form, the CDR3 reads TGCAGTGCTAAGGACGAGGACGAGCAGTACTTC. It specifies CSAKDEDEQYF.